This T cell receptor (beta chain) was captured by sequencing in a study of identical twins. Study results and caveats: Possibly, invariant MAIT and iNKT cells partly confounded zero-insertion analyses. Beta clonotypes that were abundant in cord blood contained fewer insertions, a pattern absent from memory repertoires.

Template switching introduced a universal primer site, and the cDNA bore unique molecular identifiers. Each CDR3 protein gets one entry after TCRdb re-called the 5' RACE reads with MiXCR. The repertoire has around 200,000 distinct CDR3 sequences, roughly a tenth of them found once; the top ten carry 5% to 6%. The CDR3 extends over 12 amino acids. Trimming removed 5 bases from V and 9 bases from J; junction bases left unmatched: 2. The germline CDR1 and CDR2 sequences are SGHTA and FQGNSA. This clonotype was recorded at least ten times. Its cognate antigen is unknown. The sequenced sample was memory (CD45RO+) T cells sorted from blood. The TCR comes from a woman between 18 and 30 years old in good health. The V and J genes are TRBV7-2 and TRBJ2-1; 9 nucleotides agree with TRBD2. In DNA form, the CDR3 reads TGTGCCAGCAGCAGTAGCGGGAGTGAGCAGTTCTTC. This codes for CASSSSGSEQFF.